These 5 T cell receptor beta chains were sequenced from one sample in a study of blood T cell repertoires in COVID-19. Using immunoSEQ multiplex PCR, the repertoire was profiled, and TCRdb retains in-frame clones only, with some absent. The sample holds 72,000 or so clones, 75% to 90% seen once. The sequenced sample was peripheral blood. The source of these receptors is a woman aged 80 or over with active or convalescent COVID-19.

This clone came up once. The chain uses TRBV6-2 or TRBV6-3 and TRBJ1-2; possible D gene TRBD1, 6 bases. The germline V gene has CDR1 MNHEY and CDR2 SVGEGT. Trimming removed 2 bases at V and 5 bases at J, with 12 bases between. The length of the CDR3 is 14 residues. CDR3 sequence reads: CASSYVAGAYGYTF. The DNA of the CDR3 is TGTGCCAGCAGTTACGTGGCAGGGGCATATGGCTACACCTTC.

This clone has a single count. The chain combines TRBV6-2 or TRBV6-3 with TRBJ2-7, with 10 bases identical to TRBD1. Trimming at V came to 4 bases and at J to 3 bases, leaving 3 bases not matched to a gene. The CDR3 is made up of 14 amino acids. The germline V gene encodes CDR1 MNHEY and CDR2 SVGEGT. The CDR3 spells CASSWGDRGYEQYF. CDR3 nucleotides: TGTGCCAGCAGTTGGGGGGACAGGGGCTACGAGCAGTACTTC.

The rearrangement joins TRBV3-1 (or the pseudogene TRBV3-2) to TRBJ2-7; 8 positions agree with TRBD2. This CDR3 is 14 amino acids long. Germline loops: CDR1 LGHDT, CDR2 YNNKEL (reference sequence). J was trimmed by 2 bases and V by 3 bases; bases with no gene match: 3. CDR3 loop: CASSHGTRAYEQYF. Here the CDR3 DNA reads TGTGCCAGCAGCCACGGGACTAGGGCCTACGAGCAGTACTTC.

The chain links TRBV7-2 to TRBJ1-2; D is unclear. V lost 6 bases, J lost 7 bases, and 18 bases lay in between. The germline V gene has CDR1 SGHTA and CDR2 FQGNSA. CDR3 size: 14 residues. The CDR3 nucleotides are TGTGCCAGCAGATCGCTCCGTCTATCTCCTGGCTACACCTTC. Protein product: CASRSLRLSPGYTF.

The rearrangement uses TRBV18 and TRBJ1-1; D not certain. V was cut by 1 base and J by 0 bases, with 9 bases left in between. Per the germline V gene, CDR1 is KGHSH and CDR2 is LQKENI. This CDR3 comprises 15 residues. DNA of the CDR3: TGTGCCAGCTCACCACGGTTAGCGATGAACACTGAAGCTTTCTTT. The encoded protein is CASSPRLAMNTEAFF.